These 23 T cell receptor beta chains were all obtained from the same sample, sequenced in a study of T cell responses to AZD1222 COVID-19 vaccine. Method: immunoSEQ multiplex PCR; TCRdb's copy keeps in-frame clones and lacks some. The sample records more than 150,000 clones, around 92% being singletons. The sample here was peripheral blood, taken on day 0 of AZD1222 vaccination. Source of these receptors: an adult in good health.

The chain is built from TRBV11-2 and TRBJ2-1; D may match TRBD1 or TRBD2 (5 bases each). CDR1 SGHAT and CDR2 FQNNGV come from the germline V gene. CDR3 length: 17 amino acids. Trimming removed 2 bases at V and 3 bases at J, with 17 bases between. The CDR3 DNA reads TGTGCCAGCAGCTTACCCGGGACCTCATCCATCTACAATGAGCAGTTCTTC. Its protein product is CASSLPGTSSIYNEQFF.

The chain employs TRBV4-1 and TRBJ2-7; perhaps D is TRBD1 or TRBD2 (5 bases each). The CDR3 runs to 14 residues. In germline, CDR1 is MGHRA, CDR2 YSYEKL. The V gene lost 4 bases and the J gene lost 2 bases, with 12 bases spanning the gap. The CDR3 loop reads CASSPAGATYEQYF. For the CDR3, the DNA is TGCGCCAGCAGCCCTGCCGGGGCGACCTACGAGCAGTACTTC.

The chain uses TRBV5-4 and TRBJ1-2, with a tentative D call TRBD1 (6 bases). Deletions cut 4 bases from V and 5 bases from J, with 15 bases between. This CDR3 has 14 residues. Germline-derived CDR1 and CDR2 are SGHNT and YYREEE (reference sequence). The CDR3 is CASSAGQQVYGYTF. In DNA form, the CDR3 reads TGTGCCAGCAGCGCGGGACAACAAGTATATGGCTACACCTTC.

This clone was seen just once. V and J are TRBV6-1 and TRBJ1-5; D is undetermined. Germline CDR1 and CDR2: MNHNS and SASEGT. The CDR3 runs 16 residues. V was cut by 5 bases and J by 4 bases, with 18 bases left in between. The CDR3 region has the DNA TGTGCCAGCAGTAAAGGCGGAGGGAGAGGGAATCAGCCCCAGCATTTT. Its translation: CASSKGGGRGNQPQHF.

The chain's CDR3 is CATSRPGQGDYGYTF. The DNA for the CDR3 is TGTGCCACCAGCAGACCAGGACAGGGGGACTATGGCTACACCTTC. The rearrangement links TRBV15 to TRBJ1-2, with 10 nucleotides matching TRBD1. Germline assignment: CDR1 LNHNV and CDR2 YYDKDF (reference sequence). This CDR3 is 15 amino acids long. Trimming took 2 bases from V and 3 from J; bases not matched to a gene: 3.

The chain couples TRBV7-2 to TRBJ1-2; the match to TRBD1 covers 7 bases. Germline CDR1 SGHTA, CDR2 FQGNSA. V trimming: 4 bases; J trimming: 6 bases; junction bases outside the gene matches: 14. The CDR3 is 16 residues long. CDR3 nucleotide sequence: TGTGCCAGCAGCTCCTACCCCTTCGACAGGGCTCATGGCTACACCTTC. It yields the protein CASSSYPFDRAHGYTF.

This rearrangement joins TRBV28 to TRBJ2-1; D could derive from TRBD1 or TRBD2 (5 bases each). Germline V gene sequence: CDR1 MDHEN, CDR2 SYDVKM. V lost 7 bases, J lost 2 bases, and 18 bases lay in between. The CDR3 loop spans 16 amino acids. In DNA form, the CDR3 reads TGTGCCAGCACGGCAGGCAGGGAGTGGGCCTACAATGAGCAGTTCTTC. Encoded protein: CASTAGREWAYNEQFF.

The chain has TRBV5-4 and TRBJ1-1; D gene ambiguous. The CDR3 is 14 residues long. Per germline, CDR1 SGHNT and CDR2 YYREEE (reference sequence). Trimming removed 4 bases from V and 11 bases from J, with 21 bases in between. CDR3 DNA sequence: TGTGCCAGCAGCCCAGATTTAGGTGGGCGTGAGGCTTTCTTT. Translation gives CASSPDLGGREAFF.

V is TRBV10-3 and J is TRBJ1-1; possible D gene TRBD1, 6 bases. Looked up from germline, CDR1 is ENHRY and CDR2 is SYGVKD. The CDR3 contains 15 residues. V lost 9 bases, J lost 0 bases, and 17 bases lay in between. The CDR3 coding sequence is TGTGCCATAAAGGGGACAATCCACATGAACACTGAAGCTTTCTTT. Protein sequence: CAIKGTIHMNTEAFF.

The J gene is TRBJ2-7, the V gene TRBV28; D call uncertain. This CDR3 has 15 amino acids. Germline CDR1 reads MDHEN; CDR2 reads SYDVKM. The ends were cut back, 1 base at V and 0 bases at J, with 10 bases in the middle. CDR3 region: CASSLYQESSYEQYF. In DNA form, the CDR3 reads TGTGCCAGCAGTTTATATCAGGAGAGCTCCTACGAGCAGTACTTC.

In this sample, this clone turned up once. V is TRBV7-8 and J is TRBJ1-2; TRBD1 matches at 7 bases. V was clipped by 6 bases and J by 4 bases; unmatched bases: 5. CDR1 is SGHVS and CDR2 is FQNEAQ in the germline V gene. The CDR3 is 13 residues long. The CDR3 sequence is CASRATGPYGYTF. The CDR3 nucleotides read TGTGCCAGCAGGGCGACAGGGCCCTATGGCTACACCTTC.

The chain uses TRBV7-9 and TRBJ1-1; D ambiguous. The CDR3 length is 15 residues. The germline CDR1 and CDR2 sequences are SEHNR and FQNEAQ (reference sequence). Trimming removed 5 bases at V and 3 bases at J, with 16 bases between. The CDR3 is CASSRRLQEDTEAFF. The DNA of the CDR3 is TGTGCCAGCAGCCGGCGATTGCAGGAGGACACTGAAGCTTTCTTT. The full variable domain, completed using reference TRBV7-9 and TRBJ1-1, is DTGVSQNPRHKITKRGQNVTFRCDPISEHNRLYWYRQTLGQGPEFLTYFQNEAQLEKSRLLSDRFSAERPKGSFSTLEIQRTEQGDSAMYLCASSRRLQEDTEAFFGQGTRLTVV.

This clone was counted a single time. This rearrangement joins TRBV5-4 to TRBJ1-6; D is ambiguous. The ends were cut back, 0 bases at V and 4 bases at J, with 11 bases in the middle. The CDR3 length is 16 residues. Germline V lookup: CDR1 SGHNT, CDR2 YYREEE (reference sequence). Here the CDR3 reads CASSLDRAQYNSPLHF. The CDR3 DNA reads TGTGCCAGCAGCTTGGATAGGGCCCAATATAATTCACCCCTCCACTTT.

The J gene is TRBJ2-4, the V gene TRBV5-6; a weak D match, TRBD2 (6 bases). Trimming left V 2 bases short and J 5 bases short, with 11 bases between. There are 14 residues in the CDR3. Germline lookup yields CDR1 SGHDT and CDR2 YYEEEE. CDR3 amino acids: CASSFGGVENIQYF. CDR3 nucleotide sequence: TGTGCCAGCAGCTTTGGAGGGGTGGAAAACATTCAGTACTTC. The full variable domain, completed using reference TRBV5-6 and TRBJ2-4, is DAGVTQSPTHLIKTRGQQVTLRCSPKSGHDTVSWYQQALGQGPQFIFQYYEEEERQRGNFPDRFSGHQFPNYSSELNVNALLLGDSALYLCASSFGGVENIQYFGAGTRLSVL.

J is TRBJ2-7 and V is TRBV27; 11 bases line up with TRBD1. Trimming at V came to 4 bases and at J to 7 bases, leaving 6 bases not matched to a gene. This CDR3 is built from 14 residues. In germline, CDR1 is MNHEY, CDR2 SMNVEV (reference sequence). CDR3 residues: CASSSGTGGNEQYF. The CDR3 DNA is TGTGCCAGCAGTTCCGGGACAGGGGGGAATGAGCAGTACTTC.

The rearrangement uses TRBV9 and TRBJ1-2; 10 bases agree with TRBD1. With 2 bases clipped from V and 4 bases from J, the junction kept 8 bases outside the gene matches. Germline V gene data show CDR1 as SGDLS and CDR2 as YYNGEE. The CDR3 has 16 amino acids. The CDR3 protein is CASSVGPGQGIYGYTF. The CDR3 DNA reads TGTGCCAGCAGCGTCGGACCGGGACAGGGGATCTATGGCTACACCTTC.

This clone appeared a single time. The chain is built from TRBV9 and TRBJ2-3; TRBD2 matches 13 bases. This CDR3 region has 18 residues. J gave up 0 bases and V 4 bases, and 8 bases lay outside the gene matches. Germline CDR1 SGDLS, CDR2 YYNGEE. CDR3 region: CASSLGTSGTTSTDTQYF. The CDR3 DNA sequence: TGTGCCAGCAGCCTGGGGACTAGCGGGACGACTAGCACAGATACGCAGTATTTT.

The gene calls are TRBV11-2 and TRBJ2-1; 8 positions agree with TRBD1. The trim removed 5 bases at V and 0 bases at J, leaving 3 bases unmatched. This CDR3 is 15 amino acids long. Germline V CDR1 and CDR2: SGHAT, FQNNGV. The CDR3 spells CASSQGASSYNEQFF. CDR3 nucleotide sequence: TGTGCCAGCAGCCAGGGGGCGAGCTCCTACAATGAGCAGTTCTTC.

J is TRBJ2-1 and V is TRBV20-1; D is unclear. The CDR3 loop spans 13 amino acids. The V end lost 3 bases, the J end lost 4 bases, and 10 bases lay between the germline ends. Germline loops: CDR1 DFQATT, CDR2 SNEGSKA (reference sequence). The CDR3 DNA reads as TGCAGTGCTAGTCCGTCTTATTACAATGAGCAGTTCTTC. Translated: CSASPSYYNEQFF.

This clone was picked up one time. The chain recombines TRBV6-6 with TRBJ2-1; TRBD2 matches 13 bases. Germline CDR1 is MNHNY and CDR2 is SVGAGI (reference sequence). The CDR3 spans 14 residues. Trimming took 5 bases from V and 8 from J; bases not matched to a gene: 3. Here the CDR3 DNA reads TGTGCCAGCAGTACTAGCGGGAGGGTCTATGAGCAGTTCTTC. It specifies CASSTSGRVYEQFF.

The chain joins TRBV27 to TRBJ1-2; perhaps TRBD1 as D (5 bases). The germline V gene encodes CDR1 MNHEY and CDR2 SMNVEV (reference sequence). Between the trimmed V and J ends, which lost 2 bases and 3 bases, there was a span of 13 bases. This CDR3 has 15 residues. The CDR3 is CASSLKGAPYYGYTF. The CDR3 DNA is TGTGCCAGCAGTTTAAAAGGGGCGCCCTACTATGGCTACACCTTC.

V gene TRBV6-4 combines with J gene TRBJ2-6, with D possibly called TRBD1 or TRBD2 (6 bases each). The CDR3 extends over 15 amino acids. Trimming removed 3 bases at V and 2 bases at J, with 8 bases between. Germline values: CDR1 MRHNA, CDR2 SNTAGT. The CDR3 region has the DNA TGTGCCAGCAGTGAGGAGGGGGCTGGGGCCAACGTCCTGACTTTC. Translating gives CASSEEGAGANVLTF.

The V call is TRBV7-2, the J call TRBJ2-1, with 12 bases fitting TRBD2. Trimming removed 4 bases from V and 8 bases from J; junction bases left unmatched: 9. CDR1 is SGHTA, CDR2 FQGNSA, per germline. The CDR3 covers 16 residues. In nucleotides, the CDR3 is TGTGCCAGCAGCTCGTCTAGCGGGAGGGCGTCGGATGAGCAGTTCTTC. This codes for CASSSSSGRASDEQFF.